In its sample, the clone carrying this T cell receptor beta chain was seen many times. The antigen is not known. To make TCR beta libraries, researchers used iRepertoire HTBI primers and Arm-PCR of CDR3 regions. One entry per CDR3 protein, called by TCRdb with MiXCR from the multiplex PCR reads. The repertoire consists of approximately 540,000 distinct CDR3 sequences, with 12% occurring once and the leading ten covering around 9.3%. Time point reported: newly diagnosed GD, antithyroid drugs for less than 3 months. Following extraction of RNA from PBMCs, that RNA was used to make the TCR library. An endocrinology department in Xi'an, China, supplied the patients. Germline V lookup: CDR1 SEHNR, CDR2 FQNEAQ (reference sequence). Trimming removed 4 bases from V and 0 bases from J, with 16 bases in between. The CDR3 length is 16 residues. This record belongs to a study of regulatory T cells in long-lasting Graves disease. Regarding the study as a whole: The number of shared public clonotypes was higher in persistent patients (under 3,000) than new patients (over 900). Persistent Graves' patients showed less TCR diversity than newly diagnosed ones. Persistent disease preferred TRBV28, TRBJ1-2 and TRBJ2-5.

The same sample was also studied in work on T cells in Graves' hyperthyroidism and ophthalmopathy.

The origin of this receptor is a woman aged 30 to 39 with Graves disease. The genes are TRBV7-9 and TRBJ2-7; D ambiguous. This specimen was peripheral blood mononuclear cells (PBMCs), taken at new diagnosis, from a patient treated with antithyroid drugs. The chain's CDR3 is CASSSLGLGNSYEQYF. As DNA, the CDR3 is TGTGCCAGCAGCTCCTTAGGCCTGGGTAACTCCTACGAGCAGTACTTC.